These 27 T cell receptor beta chains originate from one sample sequenced in a study of read filtering for tumor transcriptome and immune sequencing. The library was built from about 370 ng RNA with molecular barcoded adaptors for alpha/delta and beta/gamma chains. MiXCR, applied by TCRdb to the reads, yields one record per CDR3 protein. Among more than 100,000 distinct CDR3 sequences, roughly 13% were seen once, and the ten largest hold about 10%. Material for sequencing was a population of CD138-negative cells sorted from bone marrow. The source of these receptors is a donor at least 40 years old with multiple myeloma.

This clonotype was observed at least ten times. This chain links TRBV7-9 with TRBJ2-1; TRBD1 might be the D (5 bases). Per germline, CDR1 SEHNR and CDR2 FQNEAQ (reference sequence). This CDR3 spans 15 amino acids. V gave up 3 bases and J gave up 5 bases, with 14 bases separating them. CDR3 loop: CASSFMAGLNNEQFF. The CDR3 DNA reads as TGTGCCAGCAGCTTTATGGCAGGGTTAAACAATGAGCAGTTCTTC.

This clonotype was picked up a small number of times. A much larger clone lies one base from this, so it may be a read error. The chain recombines TRBV29-1 with TRBJ2-7; D not certain. Looked up from germline, CDR1 is SQVTM and CDR2 is ANQGSEA. The CDR3 contains 12 residues. The CDR3 region is CSVVSGVYEQHF. The CDR3 DNA follows: TGCAGCGTTGTGTCCGGCGTTTACGAGCAGCACTTC.

This clonotype was observed at least ten times. The chain uses TRBV5-1 and TRBJ1-2; 9 bases agree with TRBD1. The CDR3 is 16 amino acids. From germline, CDR1 is SGHRS and CDR2 YFSETQ. The trim removed 4 bases at V and 0 bases at J, leaving 7 bases unmatched. The CDR3 DNA is TGCGCCAGCAGCCCAGGGACAGGGACGTCTAACTATGGCTACACCTTC. Encoded protein: CASSPGTGTSNYGYTF.

This clonotype was detected ten times or more. The V gene is TRBV12-3 or TRBV12-4, the J gene TRBJ1-1; D is ambiguous. This CDR3 comprises 13 residues. V lost 6 bases and J lost 1, with 9 bases in between. CDR3: CASSRPSNTEAFF. For the CDR3, the DNA is TGTGCCAGCAGCCGCCCCTCGAACACTGAAGCTTTCTTT.

The chain combines TRBV19 with TRBJ2-1; weak D call: TRBD1 (5 bases). CDR1 LNHDA and CDR2 SQIVND come from the germline V gene (reference sequence). The length of the CDR3 is 15 residues. With 4 bases removed from V and 7 bases from J, the gap between germline ends came to 17 bases. The CDR3 DNA reads TGTGCCAGTAGTAGGGGCAAACCAGCTAGGAATGAGCAGTTCTTC. It translates to CASSRGKPARNEQFF.

Details on this clonotype: A much more abundant neighbour one base away suggests this may be a read error. The chain carries TRBV5-1 and TRBJ2-5, with TRBD2 identical over 7 bases. CDR1 is SGHRS, CDR2 YFSETQ, per germline. The CDR3 is made up of 15 amino acids. V was pared by 0 bases and J by 5 bases, with 7 bases of the junction left unmatched. CDR3: CASSLDGGGHETQYF. CDR3 coding DNA: TGCGCCAGCAGCTTGGACGGGGGAGGGCATGAGACCCAGTACTTC.

A note on this clonotype: A far larger clone is one nucleotide away, so this likely arose from a read error. This chain connects TRBV11-3 to TRBJ2-1; TRBD2 matches at 8 bases. CDR1 is SGHNT and CDR2 is YENEEA in the germline V gene. CDR3 length equals 15 residues. CDR3 amino acids: CANSLTAGEYNEQFF. The CDR3 bases are TGTGCCAACAGCTTAACAGCGGGGGAATACAATGAGCAGTTCTTC.

This clonotype was observed many times. The chain uses TRBV29-1 and TRBJ2-7, with 13 bases aligning to TRBD2. The CDR3 sequence is 13 residues long. Germline trimming cut 3 bases from V and 7 bases from J; bases unmatched to any gene: 3. CDR1 and CDR2 from the germline V gene are SQVTM and ANQGSEA. As DNA, the CDR3 is TGCAGCGTTGACACTAGCGGGAGGGAGGAGCAGTACTTC. Translation gives CSVDTSGREEQYF.

The sample holds many counts of this clonotype. The genes are TRBV7-9 and TRBJ1-2; perhaps TRBD1 as D (5 bases). The CDR3 spans 14 residues. The germline CDR1 and CDR2 sequences are SEHNR and FQNEAQ (reference sequence). V was cut by 5 bases and J by 2 bases, with 12 bases left in between. The CDR3 bases are TGTGCCAGCAGCGAAACAGGTACCAACTATGGCTACACCTTC. This encodes CASSETGTNYGYTF.

This chain uses TRBV6-2 or TRBV6-3 with TRBJ1-1; possibly TRBD1 for D (5 bases). Germline V lookup: CDR1 MNHEY, CDR2 SVGEGT. This CDR3 has 13 amino acids. Trimming pared 7 bases from V and 10 bases from J, leaving 19 bases between. CDR3 loop: CASTLDGGRGAFF. CDR3 in DNA: TGTGCCAGCACACTGGACGGGGGACGGGGAGCTTTCTTT.

J is TRBJ2-3 and V is TRBV20-1; 7 bases line up with TRBD2. This CDR3 contains 15 residues. With 6 bases clipped from V and 4 bases from J, the junction kept 13 bases outside the gene matches. Germline CDR1 DFQATT, CDR2 SNEGSKA (reference sequence). The CDR3 sequence: CSAPTLGGGADTQYF. The CDR3 DNA follows: TGCAGTGCACCGACCCTAGGCGGGGGAGCAGATACGCAGTATTTT.

In this sample, this clonotype turned up a few times. This chain uses TRBV5-1 with TRBJ2-3, with 8 bases fitting TRBD1. Trimming at V came to 0 bases and at J to 6 bases, leaving 3 bases not matched to a gene. Germline V lookup: CDR1 SGHRS, CDR2 YFSETQ. The CDR3 covers 14 residues. CDR3 residues: CASSLAQGADTQYF. The CDR3 region has the DNA TGCGCCAGCAGCTTGGCCCAGGGGGCTGATACGCAGTATTTT.

This clonotype was detected many times. This chain uses TRBV30 with TRBJ2-5; 8 nucleotides align to TRBD2. Trimming cost V 1 base and J 5 bases; bases outside gene matches: 9. Per germline, CDR1 GTSNPN and CDR2 SVGIG (reference sequence). The CDR3 length is 15 residues. CDR3 sequence: CAWSAGGEGGETQYF. As DNA, the CDR3 is TGTGCCTGGAGTGCCGGGGGGGAGGGGGGCGAGACCCAGTACTTC.

This clonotype appeared many times. This chain uses TRBV11-1 with TRBJ2-5; the D gene is possibly TRBD1 (6 bases). Trimming shortened V by 5 bases and J by 5 bases, and 21 bases separated the two germline ends. The CDR3 extends over 16 amino acids. Germline values: CDR1 SGHAT, CDR2 FQDESV (reference sequence). CDR3: CASSPRQTGQGETQYF. The CDR3 DNA sequence: TGTGCCAGCAGCCCCCGTCAGACAGGACAAGGGGAGACCCAGTACTTC.

Many counts were recorded for this clonotype. The chain recombines TRBV7-2 with TRBJ2-2; 10 bases match TRBD1. The germline V gene has CDR1 SGHTA and CDR2 FQGNSA. Losses at the gene ends were 2 bases for V and 7 bases for J; bases not matched to a gene: 4. This CDR3 has 15 residues. CDR3 amino acids: CASSLRTGGNGELFF. In nucleotides, the CDR3 is TGTGCCAGCAGCTTACGGACAGGGGGAAACGGGGAGCTGTTTTTT.

On this clonotype: Possible read error: a much larger clone is one base away. This chain links TRBV14 with TRBJ2-2; a possible D gene is TRBD2 (6 bases). Germline V CDR1 and CDR2: SGHDN, FVKESK. This CDR3 spans 12 amino acids. CDR3 amino acids: CVSGPNTGELFF. The DNA of the CDR3 is TGTGTCAGCGGGCCAAACACCGGGGAGCTGTTTTTT.

This clonotype was counted at least ten times. CDR3 in amino acids: CSATPGPYGYTF. CDR3 nucleotide sequence: TGCAGTGCTACCCCGGGACCCTATGGCTACACCTTC. The chain couples TRBV20-1 to TRBJ1-2; tentative D call: TRBD1 (5 bases). CDR1 and CDR2 from the germline V gene are DFQATT and SNEGSKA (reference sequence). V lost 4 bases and J lost 4, with 10 bases in between. This CDR3 is built from 12 residues.

The V and J genes are TRBV6-6 and TRBJ2-7; 8 bases match TRBD2. CDR1 is MNHNY and CDR2 is SVGAGI in the germline V gene (reference sequence). V dropped 2 bases and J dropped 5; count of bases not matched to a gene: 2. The CDR3 covers 13 residues. The CDR3 DNA follows: TGTGCCAGCAGTTACGGCGGGAGGAACGAGCAGTACTTC. This encodes CASSYGGRNEQYF.

This clonotype was recorded at least ten times. The chain carries TRBV14 and TRBJ2-2; no definite D call. The CDR3 covers 15 residues. Germline V gene data show CDR1 as SGHDN and CDR2 as FVKESK. Trimming shortened V by 4 bases and J by 3 bases, and 12 bases separated the two germline ends. CDR3 region: CASSPRRSDTGELFF. Here the CDR3 DNA reads TGTGCCAGCAGCCCCCGACGGTCTGACACCGGGGAGCTGTTTTTT.

This clonotype has a count of ten or more. V and J are TRBV6-1 and TRBJ2-1; unclear D gene. Germline lookup yields CDR1 MNHNS and CDR2 SASEGT. Deletions cut 3 bases from V and 4 bases from J, with 4 bases between. CDR3 length: 12 amino acids. CDR3 region: CASSEQYNEQFF. In DNA, the CDR3 is TGTGCCAGCAGTGAGCAGTACAATGAGCAGTTCTTC.

The sample holds many counts of this clonotype. The chain combines TRBV6-5 with TRBJ1-1; 7 bases agree with TRBD1. The CDR3 loop spans 15 amino acids. Germline trimming cut 0 bases from V and 7 bases from J; bases unmatched to any gene: 8. Germline V gives CDR1 MNHEY, CDR2 SVGAGI. The DNA of the CDR3 is TGTGCCAGCAGTTACTCGGGACAGAGTAATAATGAAGCTTTCTTT. This encodes CASSYSGQSNNEAFF.

This chain links TRBV12-3 or TRBV12-4 with TRBJ2-2; 9 bases match TRBD1. Trimming took 2 bases from V and 6 from J; bases not matched to a gene: 4. This CDR3 has 15 amino acids. As DNA, the CDR3 is TGTGCCAGCAGTTTAACAGGGGGCTCCGCCGGGGAGCTGTTTTTT. Its protein product is CASSLTGGSAGELFF.

This clonotype was seen ten or more times. The chain has TRBV7-6 and TRBJ2-3, with TRBD2 identical over 7 bases. The germline CDR1 and CDR2 sequences are SGHVS and FNYEAQ. The junction had 4 bases not matched to a gene; V was cut back by 1 base and J by 3 bases. The CDR3 covers 15 residues. Written as DNA, the CDR3 is TGTGCCAGCAGCTTAGGCGGCGGGAGAACAGATACGCAGTATTTT. Its translation: CASSLGGGRTDTQYF.

This clonotype was found many times. The chain combines TRBV2 with TRBJ2-5; 7 bases match TRBD1. Trimming took 5 bases from V and 3 from J; bases not matched to a gene: 9. The germline gives CDR1 SNHLY, CDR2 FYNNEI. The CDR3 covers 15 residues. CDR3 nucleotides: TGTGCCAGCAGTCGTTCGAGGGGGCCGGAAGAGACCCAGTACTTC. Its translation: CASSRSRGPEETQYF.

This clonotype was detected a few times. The chain uses TRBV29-1 and TRBJ2-2; D is uncertain. With 4 bases removed from V and 7 bases from J, the gap between germline ends came to 10 bases. CDR1 is SQVTM, CDR2 ANQGSEA, per germline. CDR3 length: 12 residues. The DNA of the CDR3 is TGCAGCGTTGTTTGGTTGGGCGGGGAGCTGTTTTTT. Translating it yields CSVVWLGGELFF.

V gene TRBV19 combines with J gene TRBJ2-6; D is ambiguous. CDR1 and CDR2 from the germline V gene are LNHDA and SQIVND (reference sequence). The CDR3 sequence is 13 residues long. Trimming left V 4 bases short and J 2 bases short, with 3 bases between. The CDR3 sequence: CASSTTGANVLTF. The CDR3 DNA follows: TGTGCCAGTAGTACCACTGGGGCCAACGTCCTGACTTTC. Full variable domain (outside the CDR3, taken from reference TRBV19 and TRBJ2-6): DGGITQSPKYLFRKEGQNVTLSCEQNLNHDAMYWYRQDPGQGLRLIYYSQIVNDFQKGDIAEGYSVSREKKESFPLTVTSAQKNPTAFYLCASSTTGANVLTFGAGSRLTVL.

This clonotype occurred many times. The rearrangement uses TRBV3-1 and TRBJ2-7; perhaps TRBD2 as D (6 bases). This CDR3 spans 13 amino acids. The germline V and J ends were trimmed by 1 base and 3 bases, with 7 bases remaining between them. Germline V gives CDR1 LGHDT, CDR2 YNNKEL (reference sequence). CDR3 in DNA: TGTGCCAGCAGCCAAGTGGGACTCTACGAGCAGTACTTC. Translated, it gives CASSQVGLYEQYF.